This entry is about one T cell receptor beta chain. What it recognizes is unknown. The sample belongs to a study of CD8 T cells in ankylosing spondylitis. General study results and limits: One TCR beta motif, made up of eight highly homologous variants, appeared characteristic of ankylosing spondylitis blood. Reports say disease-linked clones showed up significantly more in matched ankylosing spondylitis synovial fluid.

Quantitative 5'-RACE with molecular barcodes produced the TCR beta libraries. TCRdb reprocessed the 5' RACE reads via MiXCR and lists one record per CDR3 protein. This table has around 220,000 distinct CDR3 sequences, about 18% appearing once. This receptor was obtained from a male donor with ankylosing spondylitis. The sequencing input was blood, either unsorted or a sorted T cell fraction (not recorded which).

CDR3 loop: CASSLGPGSVGEQYF. The CDR3 nucleotides are TGTGCCAGCAGTTTAGGCCCCGGGTCTGTCGGCGAGCAGTACTTC. The J gene is TRBJ2-7, the V gene TRBV12-3 or TRBV12-4; D is uncertain. There are 15 residues in the CDR3. V lost 1 base to trimming and J lost 6 bases, with 16 bases between them.